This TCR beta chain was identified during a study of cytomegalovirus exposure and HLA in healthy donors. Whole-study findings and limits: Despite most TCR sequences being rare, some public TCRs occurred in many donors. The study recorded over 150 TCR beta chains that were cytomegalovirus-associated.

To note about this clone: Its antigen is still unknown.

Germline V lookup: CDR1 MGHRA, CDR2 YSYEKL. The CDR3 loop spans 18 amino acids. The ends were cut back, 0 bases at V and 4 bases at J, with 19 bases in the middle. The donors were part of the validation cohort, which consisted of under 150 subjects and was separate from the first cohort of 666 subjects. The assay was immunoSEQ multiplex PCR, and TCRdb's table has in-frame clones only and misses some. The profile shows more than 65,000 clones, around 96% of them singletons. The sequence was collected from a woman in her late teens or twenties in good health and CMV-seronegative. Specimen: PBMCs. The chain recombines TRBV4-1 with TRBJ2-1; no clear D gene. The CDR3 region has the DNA TGCGCCAGCAGCCAAGACCCCAATCGGAGAGCAGAATACAATGAGCAGTTCTTC. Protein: CASSQDPNRRAEYNEQFF.